Shown below are 9 T cell receptor beta chains from a single sample sequenced in a study of T cell responses to AZD1222 COVID-19 vaccine (dated by TCRdb to the early 2020s). Library preparation was by the immunoSEQ multiplex PCR assay. Entries here come from immuneACCESS through TCRdb and include only in-frame sequences with V and J called. Some clones fail to appear in such tables; in the studies checked, an unresolved V gene covers under half of the shortfall, and the cause of the remainder is unknown. For this sample there are approximately 120,000 clones; about 90% appear just once. The ten largest clones add up to about 4.5% of the sample. In light of the paper, this sample's time point label describes: baseline before first vaccination. In light of the paper, this sample's treatment or condition label describes: meningococcal conjugate vaccine given as trial control. Specimen: peripheral blood, collected on day 0 of MenACWY control vaccination. The receptors come from an adult in good health.

The chain carries TRBV9 and TRBJ2-1; a possible D gene is TRBD1 (6 bases). The CDR3 is 16 amino acids. CDR1 and CDR2 from the germline V gene are SGDLS and YYNGEE. The ends were cut back, 0 bases at V and 5 bases at J, with 15 bases in the middle. In DNA form, the CDR3 reads TGTGCCAGCAGCGTAGAGGGGACACCGAATAACAATGAGCAGTTCTTC. Protein sequence: CASSVEGTPNNNEQFF.

The rearrangement uses TRBV27 and TRBJ1-4; D is undetermined. CDR1 is MNHEY and CDR2 is SMNVEV in the germline V gene (reference sequence). The CDR3 contains 14 residues. The V end lost 5 bases, the J end lost 3 bases, and 10 bases lay between the germline ends. In nucleotides, the CDR3 is TGTGCCAGCAGTCTCAGGAGGGCTAATGAAAAACTGTTTTTT. It translates to CASSLRRANEKLFF.

The chain employs TRBV7-3 and TRBJ2-1, with a possible D match to TRBD2 (6 bases). V shed 5 bases and J shed 0 bases, with 17 bases lying between them. The CDR3 loop spans 17 amino acids. Germline CDR1 reads SGHTA; CDR2 reads FQGTGA. CDR3 in DNA: TGTGCCAGCAGCGTGAAAGGGTCCGGGAGCTCCTACAATGAGCAGTTCTTC. Its translation is CASSVKGSGSSYNEQFF.

The genes are TRBV28 and TRBJ1-2; 10 positions match TRBD1. The CDR3 is made up of 15 amino acids. The V gene's germline CDR1 is MDHEN and CDR2 SYDVKM. Germline trimming cut 6 bases from V and 7 bases from J; bases unmatched to any gene: 11. Written as DNA, the CDR3 is TGTGCCAGCAGCAGCCGGGACAGGGGATTCGGTGGCTACACCTTC. Its protein product is CASSSRDRGFGGYTF.

This clone showed up just once. The V and J genes are TRBV12-3 or TRBV12-4 and TRBJ1-1, with D unclear. The CDR3 has 13 residues. With 6 bases removed from V and 2 bases from J, the gap between germline ends came to 10 bases. The CDR3 sequence is CASRGSANTEAFF. The CDR3 DNA reads TGTGCCAGCAGAGGCAGTGCCAACACTGAAGCTTTCTTT.

The chain combines TRBV4-2 with TRBJ2-7; D may be TRBD2 (7 bases). The CDR3 is 15 amino acids. Per the germline V gene, CDR1 is LGHNA and CDR2 is YNFKEQ. V lost 5 bases to trimming and J lost 0 bases, with 14 bases between them. Here the CDR3 DNA reads TGTGCCAGCAGCTTCGGTGCGGGGGCCTCCTACGAGCAGTACTTC. This codes for CASSFGAGASYEQYF.

J is TRBJ1-2 and V is TRBV6-1, with 9 positions matching TRBD1. Losses at the gene ends were 3 bases for V and 4 bases for J; bases not matched to a gene: 9. The CDR3 length is 16 residues. Germline lookup yields CDR1 MNHNS and CDR2 SASEGT. The DNA for the CDR3 is TGTGCCAGCAGTGATATGGGACAGGGCCTGGGCTATGGCTACACCTTC. It codes for CASSDMGQGLGYGYTF.

The chain links TRBV7-9 to TRBJ2-3; 10 bases align to TRBD2. V shed 5 bases and J 3 bases; nucleotides not matched to a gene: 8. CDR3 size: 16 residues. Germline V gene lookup returns CDR1 SEHNR and CDR2 FQNEAQ (reference sequence). The CDR3 coding sequence is TGTGCCAGCAGCCCCCGGCTAGCGGGAGTTACAGATACGCAGTATTTT. Its translation: CASSPRLAGVTDTQYF.

J is TRBJ2-1 and V is TRBV9; D unclear. This CDR3 contains 13 residues. Looked up from germline, CDR1 is SGDLS and CDR2 is YYNGEE. Between the trimmed V and J ends, which lost 1 base and 5 bases, there was a span of 7 bases. Here the CDR3 reads CASSVNRDNEQFF. CDR3 nucleotide sequence: TGTGCCAGCAGCGTAAATAGAGACAATGAGCAGTTCTTC. Drawing the rest from reference TRBV9 and TRBJ2-1, the complete variable domain is DSGVTQTPKHLITATGQRVTLRCSPRSGDLSVYWYQQSLDQGLQFLIQYYNGEERAKGNILERFSAQQFPDLHSELNLSSLELGDSALYFCASSVNRDNEQFFGPGTRLTVL.